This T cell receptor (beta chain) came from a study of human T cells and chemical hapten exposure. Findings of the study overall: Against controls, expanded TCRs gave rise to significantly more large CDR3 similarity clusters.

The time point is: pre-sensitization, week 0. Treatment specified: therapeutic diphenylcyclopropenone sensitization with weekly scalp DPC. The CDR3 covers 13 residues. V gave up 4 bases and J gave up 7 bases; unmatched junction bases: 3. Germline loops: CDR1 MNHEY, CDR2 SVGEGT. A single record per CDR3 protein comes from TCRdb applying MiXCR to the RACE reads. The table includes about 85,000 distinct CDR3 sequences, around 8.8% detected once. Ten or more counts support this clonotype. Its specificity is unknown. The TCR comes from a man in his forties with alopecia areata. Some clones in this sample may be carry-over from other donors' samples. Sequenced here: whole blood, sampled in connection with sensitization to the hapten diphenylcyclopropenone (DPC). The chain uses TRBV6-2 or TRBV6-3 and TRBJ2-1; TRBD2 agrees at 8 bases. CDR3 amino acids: CASSWGLGNEQFF. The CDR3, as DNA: TGTGCCAGCAGTTGGGGACTAGGAAATGAGCAGTTCTTC.